This TCR beta chain came from a study of patients and donors after allogeneic stem cell transplantation. Each CDR3 protein is one row after TCRdb ran MiXCR on the RT-PCR reads. The table lists 900,000 to 1,000,000 distinct CDR3 sequences, roughly 18% of them singletons. Germline trimming cut 2 bases from V and 4 bases from J; bases unmatched to any gene: 5. The CDR3 runs 14 residues. Per germline, CDR1 SGHRS and CDR2 YFSETQ. This clonotype was detected only a few times. The chain is built from TRBV5-1 and TRBJ1-1; 7 nucleotides agree with TRBD1. Sequenced sample: blood, either unsorted or a sorted T cell fraction (not recorded which). This receptor was obtained from a human donor who was either an allogeneic HSCT recipient or a stem cell or donor lymphocyte infusion donor (not recorded which). It is not recorded whose cells these are; they may come from a transplant donor. CDR3 sequence: CASSFKAGGTEAFF. Here the CDR3 DNA reads TGCGCCAGCAGCTTCAAGGCAGGGGGCACTGAAGCTTTCTTT.